Shown below are 24 T cell receptor beta chains from a single sample sequenced in a study of HIV-infected patients and healthy controls. Reverse transcription used 450 to 500 ng RNA and constant-region primers for alpha and beta. Using multiplexing indices, alpha and beta chain libraries were generated apart by chain-specific third strand synthesis. TCRdb itself ran the 5' RACE reads through MiXCR, one entry per CDR3 protein. The data hold approximately 9,400 distinct CDR3 sequences, with around 8% observed a single time. All unsorted peripheral T cells were captured because whole blood was used without fractionation. Sequencing input: blood. The receptor set was obtained from an adult in good health.

In this sample, this clonotype turned up many times. The CDR3 nucleotides are TGTGCCAGCAGCTTAACGCAGTCCGGCTATGGCTACACCTTC. Translation gives CASSLTQSGYGYTF. The genes are TRBV7-9 and TRBJ1-2; no definite D call. CDR3 size: 14 residues. V was pared by 2 bases and J by 4 bases, with 11 bases between. Germline CDR1 SEHNR, CDR2 FQNEAQ (reference sequence).

In its sample, this clonotype ranks as medium-sized. The rearrangement links TRBV2 to TRBJ2-1; possibly TRBD2 for D (5 bases). This CDR3 comprises 15 residues. Germline V gene sequence: CDR1 SNHLY, CDR2 FYNNEI. Trimming stripped 3 bases from V and 6 bases from J, with 15 bases between. The CDR3 is CASSELLLATNEQFF. DNA for the CDR3: TGTGCCAGCAGTGAGCTTCTTCTAGCCACCAATGAGCAGTTCTTC.

The chain has TRBV20-1 and TRBJ2-2, with 7 nucleotides matching TRBD2. CDR3 length: 14 residues. J was trimmed by 10 bases and V by 0 bases; bases with no gene match: 8. CDR1 and CDR2 from the germline V gene are DFQATT and SNEGSKA (reference sequence). The DNA of the CDR3 is TGCAGTGCTAGAGATGCTAGCGGCCCGGAGGAGCTGTTTTTT. Protein product: CSARDASGPEELFF.

By frequency in the sample, this clonotype is medium-sized. This chain joins TRBV9 and TRBJ2-2; D remains ambiguous. Per germline, CDR1 SGDLS and CDR2 YYNGEE. This CDR3 has 12 residues. Trimming took 0 bases from V and 7 from J, leaving 4 bases between them. CDR3 residues: CASSVDVGELFF. The CDR3 region has the DNA TGTGCCAGCAGCGTAGATGTCGGGGAGCTGTTTTTT.

This clonotype is medium-sized (0.01 to 0.1%) by share. The chain combines TRBV7-9 with TRBJ2-5, with 9 nucleotides matching TRBD1. This CDR3 has 16 residues. CDR1 is SEHNR, CDR2 FQNEAQ, per germline (reference sequence). J gave up 1 base and V 4 bases, and 7 bases lay outside the gene matches. This chain's CDR3 is CASSSRTGDFQETQYF. The CDR3 coding sequence is TGTGCCAGCAGCTCCCGGACAGGGGATTTCCAAGAGACCCAGTACTTC.

This clonotype was seen at least ten times. The chain links TRBV19 to TRBJ1-2; D call uncertain. Germline CDR1 reads LNHDA; CDR2 reads SQIVND (reference sequence). The CDR3 spans 16 residues. Deletions cut 0 bases from V and 1 base from J, with 12 bases between. The CDR3 region has the DNA TGTGCCAGTAGTATAGATCCCCGGACGGATAACTATGGCTACACCTTC. Translation gives CASSIDPRTDNYGYTF.

Sample share makes this clonotype medium-sized. The V gene is TRBV27, the J gene TRBJ1-1; no clear D. Germline CDR1 and CDR2: MNHEY and SMNVEV (reference sequence). The CDR3 sequence is 13 residues long. Trimming shortened V by 2 bases and J by 1 base, and 5 bases separated the two germline ends. CDR3 loop: CASSLTQNTEAFF. The CDR3 coding sequence is TGTGCCAGCAGTTTAACCCAGAACACTGAAGCTTTCTTT.

This clonotype was picked up many times. The gene calls are TRBV20-1 and TRBJ1-5; D is possibly TRBD1 (6 bases). CDR1 DFQATT and CDR2 SNEGSKA come from the germline V gene (reference sequence). CDR3 length: 14 amino acids. V lost 5 bases to trimming and J lost 6 bases, with 17 bases between them. The CDR3 region is CSAPLTGNGQPQHF. The CDR3 nucleotides read TGCAGTGCTCCTTTAACAGGGAACGGTCAGCCCCAGCATTTT.

This clonotype was counted at least ten times. V is TRBV13 and J is TRBJ1-2; the D is unclear. This CDR3 contains 12 residues. The germline CDR1 and CDR2 sequences are PRHDT and FYEKMQ (reference sequence). V was clipped by 3 bases and J by 2 bases, with 4 bases between them. The CDR3: CASSLENYGYTF. CDR3 coding DNA: TGTGCCAGCAGCTTGGAAAACTATGGCTACACCTTC.

The sample holds many counts of this clonotype. CDR3 sequence reads: CASSLGQGRRTDTQYF. The CDR3, as DNA: TGCGCCAGCAGCTTGGGACAGGGTAGGAGGACAGATACGCAGTATTTT. The rearrangement joins TRBV5-1 to TRBJ2-3; 7 bases agree with TRBD1. In germline, CDR1 is SGHRS, CDR2 YFSETQ. The ends lost 0 bases at V and 3 bases at J; junction bases unmatched: 7. This CDR3 has 16 residues.

This chain joins TRBV28 and TRBJ1-1; 8 nucleotides align to TRBD1. The CDR3 is 13 amino acids. CDR1 and CDR2 from the germline V gene are MDHEN and SYDVKM. Losses at the gene ends were 6 bases for V and 6 bases for J; bases not matched to a gene: 6. Here the CDR3 DNA reads TGTGCCAGCAGAGCAGGGGGCTTCGCTGAAGCTTTCTTT. This sequence encodes CASRAGGFAEAFF.

This clonotype is medium-sized within its sample. The V call is TRBV29-1, the J call TRBJ2-1; 7 positions match TRBD1. V was clipped by 6 bases and J by 2 bases; unmatched bases: 4. Per germline, CDR1 SQVTM and CDR2 ANQGSEA. The CDR3 length is 13 residues. The CDR3 bases are TGCAGCGTCGACCAGGGGGCCTACAATGAGCAGTTCTTC. Residues: CSVDQGAYNEQFF.

This clonotype is medium-sized in the sample. The J gene is TRBJ2-5, the V gene TRBV7-2; 8 bases are a match to TRBD2. Germline trimming cut 5 bases from V and 4 bases from J; bases unmatched to any gene: 9. The CDR3 covers 15 residues. The germline V gene has CDR1 SGHTA and CDR2 FQGNSA. CDR3 loop: CASSPNAGGRETQYF. The CDR3 nucleotides read TGTGCCAGCAGCCCCAACGCGGGGGGACGAGAGACCCAGTACTTC.

V usage is TRBV10-3 and J usage is TRBJ2-2; D is unresolved. The length of the CDR3 is 12 residues. Germline loops: CDR1 ENHRY, CDR2 SYGVKD. V was pared by 10 bases and J by 1 base, with 7 bases between. CDR3 in amino acids: CATWENTGELFF. The CDR3 DNA sequence: TGTGCCACCTGGGAGAACACCGGGGAGCTGTTTTTT.

By sample fraction, this clonotype is medium-sized (0.01 to 0.1%). CDR3 residues: CASSPGTGSLGSPLHF. The DNA for the CDR3 is TGTGCCAGCAGTCCGGGGACAGGGTCTTTAGGGTCACCCCTCCACTTT. The chain employs TRBV12-3 or TRBV12-4 and TRBJ1-6; TRBD1 agrees at 9 bases. The CDR3 totals 16 residues. J lost 10 bases, V lost 5 bases, and 12 bases had no gene match.

This clonotype has just a few counts. The rearrangement joins TRBV12-3 or TRBV12-4 to TRBJ2-7; D might be TRBD2 (5 bases). CDR3 length equals 14 residues. V dropped 8 bases and J dropped 5 bases, with 19 bases sitting between them. The CDR3 region is CASRSAGQRNEQYF. The CDR3 nucleotides read TGTGCCAGCCGCTCCGCGGGCCAGCGAAACGAGCAGTACTTC.

This clonotype appeared many times. The chain uses TRBV7-9 and TRBJ2-3; 7 positions agree with TRBD1. This CDR3 has 14 residues. V lost 5 bases and J lost 7; bases outside the gene matches: 9. CDR1 is SEHNR, CDR2 FQNEAQ, per germline (reference sequence). In nucleotides, the CDR3 is TGTGCCAGCAGCCCGACCCCAAGGGGGCATACGCAGTATTTT. Protein sequence: CASSPTPRGHTQYF.

This clonotype is termed medium-sized. The gene calls are TRBV6-6 and TRBJ2-7; TRBD1 is a possible D gene (6 bases). The CDR3 is 13 residues long. Germline V lookup: CDR1 MNHNY, CDR2 SVGAGI (reference sequence). Trimming shortened V by 8 bases and J by 0 bases, and 11 bases separated the two germline ends. The CDR3 bases are TGTGCCAGCCATCAGGGGCCCTCCTACGAGCAGTACTTC. Its translation is CASHQGPSYEQYF.

In this sample, this clonotype turned up many times. The chain combines TRBV11-2 with TRBJ2-3; TRBD1 aligns across 7 bases. The germline V gene has CDR1 SGHAT and CDR2 FQNNGV. The CDR3 runs to 15 residues. V trimming: 3 bases; J trimming: 4 bases; junction bases outside the gene matches: 7. The CDR3 DNA is TGTGCCAGCAGCTTGGGTGACAGGGTCGCAGATACGCAGTATTTT. Translated, it gives CASSLGDRVADTQYF.

This clonotype has at least ten counts. The V gene is TRBV27, the J gene TRBJ2-3; TRBD2 matches at 8 bases. Germline CDR1 reads MNHEY; CDR2 reads SMNVEV (reference sequence). This CDR3 comprises 16 residues. Trimming at V came to 5 bases and at J to 1 base, leaving 8 bases not matched to a gene. The CDR3 region is CASSLTAGGGTDTQYF. The CDR3 DNA sequence: TGTGCCAGCAGTCTTACTGCCGGGGGGGGCACAGATACGCAGTATTTT.

This clonotype was observed a handful of times. CDR3 DNA: TGTGCCAGCAGGCGAGGGGAGACCCAGTACTTC. This codes for CASRRGETQYF. The chain employs TRBV11-2 and TRBJ2-5; possibly TRBD2 for D (5 bases). Germline lookup yields CDR1 SGHAT and CDR2 FQNNGV. CDR3 length equals 11 residues. V was clipped by 6 bases and J by 5 bases, with 7 bases between them.

This clonotype was seen only a few times. The chain carries TRBV20-1 and TRBJ1-1, with 7 bases identical to TRBD1. The CDR3 consists of 13 residues. The V gene's germline CDR1 is DFQATT and CDR2 SNEGSKA (reference sequence). V was pared by 5 bases and J by 5 bases, with 8 bases of the junction left unmatched. The CDR3 DNA reads TGCAGTGCTTCCAGAGACAGGGCAACTGAAGCTTTCTTT. Its protein product is CSASRDRATEAFF.

This clonotype is medium-sized by share. Here the CDR3 DNA reads TGTGCCAGCCGATCCTTTCCCCCGCTAGCGGGAGTTCAAGAGACCCAGTACTTC. It yields the protein CASRSFPPLAGVQETQYF. The rearrangement joins TRBV2 to TRBJ2-5; 10 bases map to TRBD2. Germline CDR1 SNHLY, CDR2 FYNNEI. The ends lost 8 bases at V and 2 bases at J; junction bases unmatched: 17. This CDR3 comprises 18 residues.

This clonotype was detected many times. The chain is built from TRBV5-6 and TRBJ1-4; a weak D match, TRBD1 (6 bases). From germline, CDR1 is SGHDT and CDR2 YYEEEE. Trimming pared 2 bases from V and 8 bases from J, leaving 16 bases between. The CDR3 contains 15 residues. In DNA, the CDR3 is TGTGCCAGCAGCTTCCCAGGGGCGCAGGGCGAAAAACTGTTTTTT. Translation: CASSFPGAQGEKLFF.